The TCR beta chain described here comes from a study of identical twins. The CDR3 length is 14 residues. V was clipped by 4 bases and J by 6 bases; unmatched bases: 8. Germline CDR1 is SGHNT and CDR2 is YYREEE (reference sequence). Each CDR3 protein is one row after TCRdb ran MiXCR on the 5' RACE reads. This repertoire shows under 1 million distinct CDR3 sequences, 9% to 15% found once; its top ten account for about 1.5%. This sample also belongs to another study, concerning yellow fever vaccine responses in identical twins.

Sequencing input: PBMCs. The chain couples TRBV5-4 to TRBJ2-7, with TRBD1 identical over 9 bases. The source is a young woman in good health. CDR3 coding DNA: TGTGCCAGCAGCGGAAAGGGACAGGGTAGCGAGCAGTACTTC. Translated, it gives CASSGKGQGSEQYF.